The clone carrying this T cell receptor beta chain was counted at least ten times. The data were obtained in a study of blood T cells in healthy people across ages. About the research overall: Per two T cells, about one barcoded beta molecule was captured through template switching.

Trimming removed 8 bases at V and 2 bases at J, with 5 bases between. This CDR3 comprises 11 residues. The authors ran a second PCR of about 6 to 12 cycles using a sample-barcoded 5' primer and a J-beta primer mix. TCRdb processed the 5' RACE reads anew with MiXCR; each CDR3 protein has one entry. The sample holds roughly 2 million distinct CDR3 sequences, around 50% seen once. Each donor supplied roughly 10 milliliters of peripheral blood. Total RNA, at least 6 micrograms per sample, came from PBMCs. Sequencing was done on a sample of blood. The chain joins TRBV12-3 or TRBV12-4 to TRBJ2-3; the D is unclear. This sequence originates from a woman between 35 and 50 years old in good health. This CDR3 is CASGLTDTQYF. The CDR3 DNA reads TGTGCCAGCGGCCTCACAGATACGCAGTATTTT.